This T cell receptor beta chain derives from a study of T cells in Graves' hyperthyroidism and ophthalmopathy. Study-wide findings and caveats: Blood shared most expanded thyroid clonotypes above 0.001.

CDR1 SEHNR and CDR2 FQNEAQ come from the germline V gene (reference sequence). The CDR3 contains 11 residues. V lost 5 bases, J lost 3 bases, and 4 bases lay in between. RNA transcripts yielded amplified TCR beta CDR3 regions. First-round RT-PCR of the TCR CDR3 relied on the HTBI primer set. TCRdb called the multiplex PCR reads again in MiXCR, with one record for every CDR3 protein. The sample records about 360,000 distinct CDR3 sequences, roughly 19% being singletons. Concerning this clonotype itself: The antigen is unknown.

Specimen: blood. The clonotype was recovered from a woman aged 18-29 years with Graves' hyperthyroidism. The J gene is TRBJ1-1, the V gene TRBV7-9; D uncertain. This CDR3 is CASSPHTEAFF. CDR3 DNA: TGTGCCAGCAGCCCTCACACTGAAGCTTTCTTT.